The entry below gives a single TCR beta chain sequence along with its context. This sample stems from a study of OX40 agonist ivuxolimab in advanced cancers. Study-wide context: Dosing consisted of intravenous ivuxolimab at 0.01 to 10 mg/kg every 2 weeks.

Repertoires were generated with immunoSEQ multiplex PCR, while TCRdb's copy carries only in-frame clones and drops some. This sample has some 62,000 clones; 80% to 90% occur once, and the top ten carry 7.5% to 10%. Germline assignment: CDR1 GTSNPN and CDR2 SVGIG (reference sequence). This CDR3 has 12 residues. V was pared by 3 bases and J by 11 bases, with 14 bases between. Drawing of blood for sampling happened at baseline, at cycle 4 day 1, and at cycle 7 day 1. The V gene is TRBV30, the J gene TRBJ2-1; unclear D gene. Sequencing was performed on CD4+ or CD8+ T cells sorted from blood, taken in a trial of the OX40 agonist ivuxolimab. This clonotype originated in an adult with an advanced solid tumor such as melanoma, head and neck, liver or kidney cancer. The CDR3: CAWRDPLRKQFF. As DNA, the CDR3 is TGTGCCTGGAGAGACCCCCTTCGAAAGCAGTTCTTC.